These 5 T cell receptor beta chains came from one sample sequenced in a study of T-cell reconstitution after alpha-beta-depleted transplantation in children. A library of TCRbeta sequences, prepared with unique molecular identifiers, was generated. MiXCR was run by TCRdb on the PCR reads, yielding one entry per CDR3 protein. The sample yields hundreds of thousands of distinct CDR3 sequences, 16% seen once. The sequencing here drew on PBMCs from the stem cell graft donor, taken from the stem cell graft. The receptors were gathered from a human donor who donated a stem cell graft to a child with acute myeloid leukemia.

This clonotype was detected many times. The J gene is TRBJ2-3, the V gene TRBV6-2 or TRBV6-3; D unresolved. V was cut by 3 bases and J by 4 bases, with 8 bases left in between. The CDR3 spans 13 residues. Germline CDR1 MNHEY, CDR2 SVGEGT. The CDR3 here is CASSYYVADTQYF. DNA for the CDR3: TGTGCCAGCAGTTATTACGTCGCAGATACGCAGTATTTT.

This clonotype was recorded a few times. J is TRBJ1-2 and V is TRBV20-1; D possibly corresponds to TRBD1 (6 bases). Trimming pared 6 bases from V and 8 bases from J, leaving 19 bases between. The CDR3 is made up of 13 amino acids. Germline V CDR1 and CDR2: DFQATT, SNEGSKA (reference sequence). CDR3 sequence reads: CSAWQSGEWGYTF. Written as DNA, the CDR3 is TGCAGTGCATGGCAATCAGGGGAGTGGGGCTACACCTTC.

The chain combines TRBV29-1 with TRBJ2-7; tentatively, D is TRBD2 (5 bases). This CDR3 comprises 14 residues. Trimming stripped 4 bases from V and 1 base from J, with 14 bases between. Germline CDR1 and CDR2: SQVTM and ANQGSEA. DNA for the CDR3: TGCAGCGTTGTTTTAGCGATGAGGTCCTACGAGCAGTACTTC. Translating gives CSVVLAMRSYEQYF.

This clonotype was recorded a few times. The chain links TRBV7-8 to TRBJ2-5, with D possibly matching TRBD1 (6 bases). Between the trimmed V and J ends, which lost 8 bases and 6 bases, there was a span of 13 bases. CDR1 is SGHVS and CDR2 is FQNEAQ in the germline V gene. The CDR3 totals 12 residues. CDR3 sequence: CASRDRSQTQYF. CDR3 DNA: TGTGCCAGCCGCGACAGGAGCCAGACCCAGTACTTC.

V is TRBV28 and J is TRBJ2-2; no firm D call. V was trimmed by 5 bases and J by 0 bases, leaving 13 bases between them. This CDR3 has 16 residues. Looked up from germline, CDR1 is MDHEN and CDR2 is SYDVKM. Here the CDR3 reads CASSITGPPNTGELFF. DNA for the CDR3: TGTGCCAGCAGTATCACCGGGCCCCCGAACACCGGGGAGCTGTTTTTT.